The 28 T cell receptor beta chains listed next were all sequenced from one sample in a study of T cells in Graves' hyperthyroidism and ophthalmopathy. What was amplified from RNA transcripts were TCR beta CDR3 regions. Using the HTBI primer set, a first-round RT-PCR was run on the TCR CDR3. TCRdb processed the multiplex PCR reads anew with MiXCR; each CDR3 protein has one entry. The table records more than 100,000 distinct CDR3 sequences, approximately 50% of them present only once. Material: blood. These receptors were obtained from a man aged 35 to 55 with Graves' hyperthyroidism.

This clonotype was counted a few times. J is TRBJ2-5 and V is TRBV11-2; D remains ambiguous. Germline values: CDR1 SGHAT, CDR2 FQNNGV. There are 15 residues in the CDR3. The V end was cut by 2 bases, the J end by 1 base, with 11 bases between. DNA for the CDR3: TGTGCCAGCAGCTTAATGGGCAGAGCCCAAGAGACCCAGTACTTC. Its translation: CASSLMGRAQETQYF.

The chain joins TRBV30 to TRBJ1-5, with 8 positions matching TRBD1. V shed 0 bases and J 3 bases; nucleotides not matched to a gene: 1. This CDR3 comprises 14 residues. Germline CDR1 and CDR2: GTSNPN and SVGIG (reference sequence). The CDR3 nucleotides read TGTGCCTGGAGTGTGACAGGGGACAATCAGCCCCAGCATTTT. Its translation: CAWSVTGDNQPQHF.

Only one count was recorded for this clonotype. A single base separates this from a much larger clone, so it may be a read error. The V and J genes are TRBV7-2 and TRBJ2-5; D is unresolved. The CDR3 consists of 14 residues. The germline V and J ends were trimmed by 5 bases and 4 bases, with 14 bases remaining between them. Germline lookup yields CDR1 SGHTA and CDR2 FQGNSA. CDR3 amino acids: CASSQDLYRETQYF. The CDR3 coding sequence is TGTGCCAGCAGCCAAGATCTCTACCGAGAGACCCAGTACTTC.

The chain employs TRBV7-2 and TRBJ2-1; the match to TRBD2 covers 13 bases. The CDR3 contains 15 residues. Germline CDR1 and CDR2: SGHTA and FQGNSA. The junction had 7 bases not matched to a gene; V was cut back by 6 bases and J by 8 bases. The CDR3 spells CASSFGLAGEDEQFF. CDR3 nucleotide sequence: TGTGCCAGCAGTTTCGGACTAGCGGGAGAAGATGAGCAGTTCTTC.

A word on this clonotype: With a much larger clone just one base away, this may be a read error. The chain employs TRBV9 and TRBJ2-3; D is possibly TRBD2 (6 bases). The CDR3 extends over 14 amino acids. Germline CDR1 reads SGDLS; CDR2 reads YYNGEE. Trimming left V 6 bases short and J 2 bases short, with 13 bases between. CDR3 coding DNA: TGTGCCAGCACCGAGAGCGGGCACACAGATACGCAGTATTTT. It codes for CASTESGHTDTQYF.

Comment on this clonotype: The CDR3 end shows no conserved phenylalanine or tryptophan, and so a read error is likely. This sequence joins TRBV12-3 or TRBV12-4 and TRBJ2-1; D possibly uses TRBD1 or TRBD2 (6 bases each). The CDR3 is 14 residues long. CDR3 DNA sequence: TGTGCCAGCAGCTTAGGGGGGCTGGGCAATGAGCAGTTCCTC. This translates into CASSLGGLGNEQFL.

This clonotype came up many times. This rearrangement joins TRBV7-2 to TRBJ2-7, with 13 bases that match TRBD2. Germline CDR1 reads SGHTA; CDR2 reads FQGNSA. CDR3 length equals 16 residues. V shed 4 bases and J 5 bases; nucleotides not matched to a gene: 8. CDR3 protein: CASSSGLAGDFDEQYF. DNA for the CDR3: TGTGCCAGCAGCTCCGGACTAGCGGGAGATTTCGACGAGCAGTACTTC.

The rearrangement uses TRBV29-1 and TRBJ1-2, with TRBD1 identical over 8 bases. The CDR3 spans 11 residues. CDR1 is SQVTM and CDR2 is ANQGSEA in the germline V gene. With 8 bases clipped from V and 4 bases from J, the junction kept 3 bases outside the gene matches. DNA of the CDR3: TGCAGCTTGGACAGGGCCTATGGCTACACCTTC. This encodes CSLDRAYGYTF.

The table lists this clonotype with many counts. The chain couples TRBV19 to TRBJ1-2; D not certain. V dropped 0 bases and J dropped 6 bases, with 5 bases sitting between them. This CDR3 is built from 12 residues. Germline loops: CDR1 LNHDA, CDR2 SQIVND (reference sequence). CDR3 DNA sequence: TGTGCCAGTAGTATAGAAGGGAATGGCTACACCTTC. Translating it yields CASSIEGNGYTF.

In its sample, this clonotype was seen many times. The V gene is TRBV20-1, the J gene TRBJ1-6; TRBD1 might be the D (5 bases). Trimming took 6 bases from V and 5 from J, leaving 17 bases between them. The CDR3 runs to 15 residues. CDR1 is DFQATT and CDR2 is SNEGSKA in the germline V gene (reference sequence). CDR3 coding DNA: TGCAGTGCCGCGGGGGTACGGGGAAATAATTCACCCCTCCACTTT. Translating gives CSAAGVRGNNSPLHF.

V and J are TRBV2 and TRBJ2-1; TRBD1 aligns across 8 bases. The CDR3 runs 15 residues. V gave up 6 bases and J gave up 0 bases; unmatched junction bases: 4. Germline V gene sequence: CDR1 SNHLY, CDR2 FYNNEI. The CDR3 region is CASSSDRGSYNEQFF. CDR3 DNA sequence: TGTGCCAGCAGCTCTGACAGGGGCTCCTACAATGAGCAGTTCTTC.

This rearrangement joins TRBV29-1 to TRBJ1-5; perhaps TRBD1 as D (5 bases). This CDR3 comprises 18 residues. Germline CDR1 and CDR2: SQVTM and ANQGSEA. V lost 5 bases, J lost 0 bases, and 23 bases lay in between. In DNA, the CDR3 is TGCAGCGTTCTGGGACTAGCGGGGCCTACGTATAGCAATCAGCCCCAGCATTTT. Its translation: CSVLGLAGPTYSNQPQHF.

The chain recombines TRBV20-1 with TRBJ1-4; TRBD1 is a possible D gene (5 bases). This CDR3 region has 12 residues. CDR1 is DFQATT, CDR2 SNEGSKA, per germline (reference sequence). Trimming shortened V by 5 bases and J by 5 bases, and 9 bases separated the two germline ends. This CDR3 is CSARTLNEKLFF. As DNA, the CDR3 is TGCAGTGCTCGGACACTGAATGAAAAACTGTTTTTT.

This clonotype was seen repeatedly, ten times or more. This chain links TRBV5-1 with TRBJ2-7; no reliable D call. Trimming left V 5 bases short and J 0 bases short, with 15 bases between. CDR1 SGHRS and CDR2 YFSETQ come from the germline V gene. The CDR3 is made up of 15 amino acids. CDR3 sequence (DNA): TGCGCCAGCAGGCCCCGAGGAGATACCTCCTACGAGCAGTACTTC. Its translation is CASRPRGDTSYEQYF. The whole variable domain, filled in from reference TRBV5-1 and TRBJ2-7, reads KAGVTQTPRYLIKTRGQQVTLSCSPISGHRSVSWYQQTPGQGLQFLFEYFSETQRNKGNFPGRFSGRQFSNSRSEMNVSTLELGDSALYLCASRPRGDTSYEQYFGPGTRLTVT.

As for this clonotype: Here the CDR3 omits its conserved ending phenylalanine or tryptophan, so a read error is the likely source. The V call is TRBV7-2, the J call TRBJ2-1; 10 positions match TRBD2. Germline lookup yields CDR1 SGHTA and CDR2 FQGNSA. V trimming: 4 bases; J trimming: 9 bases; junction bases outside the gene matches: 12. The CDR3 sequence is 16 residues long. The CDR3 nucleotides are TGTGCCAGCAGCTCCTACTCCGGACTAGCGGTAAGTGAGCAGTTCCTC. Translated: CASSSYSGLAVSEQFL.

With respect to this clonotype: A much larger clone sits a single nucleotide away, making a read error possible. The conserved closing phenylalanine or tryptophan is absent in this CDR3, likely reflecting a read error. This rearrangement joins TRBV12-3 or TRBV12-4 to TRBJ1-4; possible D gene TRBD1, 5 bases. V was trimmed by 2 bases and J by 2 bases, leaving 9 bases between them. There are 15 residues in the CDR3. The CDR3 DNA follows: TGTGCCAGCAGTTTAAGGGGCGCCACTAATGAAAAACTGTTTTCT. This translates into CASSLRGATNEKLFS.

The chain uses TRBV20-1 and TRBJ2-7, with TRBD2 matching 13 bases. Trimming removed 3 bases from V and 0 bases from J; junction bases left unmatched: 5. This CDR3 is 16 amino acids long. Germline lookup yields CDR1 DFQATT and CDR2 SNEGSKA (reference sequence). CDR3 sequence (DNA): TGCAGTGCTAGTACGACTAGCGGGGGGAACTCCTACGAGCAGTACTTC. It specifies CSASTTSGGNSYEQYF.

The chain joins TRBV7-3 to TRBJ2-7; 12 nucleotides align to TRBD1. The CDR3 is 17 residues long. Germline V lookup: CDR1 SGHTA, CDR2 FQGTGA. V was pared by 10 bases and J by 1 base, with 14 bases of the junction left unmatched. The CDR3 reads CATSDPGTGGLSYEQYF. CDR3 DNA: TGTGCCACCAGTGATCCCGGGACAGGGGGCCTATCCTACGAGCAGTACTTC.

There are many counts of this clonotype. The chain carries TRBV29-1 and TRBJ2-5; 8 nucleotides agree with TRBD2. With 5 bases clipped from V and 9 bases from J, the junction kept 8 bases outside the gene matches. The CDR3 is 12 residues long. Germline assignment: CDR1 SQVTM and CDR2 ANQGSEA. The CDR3 here is CSVLPGREAQYF. For the CDR3, the DNA is TGCAGCGTTTTACCCGGGAGGGAGGCCCAGTACTTC.

The chain couples TRBV7-6 to TRBJ2-2; D remains unclear. V was shortened by 1 base and J by 0 bases, with 6 bases between the two germline ends. Germline V gives CDR1 SGHVS, CDR2 FNYEAQ. The CDR3 is made up of 15 amino acids. CDR3 DNA sequence: TGTGCCAGCAGCTTAGATTTGGCGAACACCGGGGAGCTGTTTTTT. The encoded protein is CASSLDLANTGELFF.

This clonotype was seen a single time. As DNA, the CDR3 is TGTGCCAGCAATAGGGGGGAGGAGACCCAGCATTTT. Translated: CASNRGEETQHF. The rearrangement joins TRBV9 to TRBJ1-5; the D gene is possibly TRBD1 (6 bases). V was clipped by 6 bases and J by 11 bases, with 15 bases between them. The V gene's germline CDR1 is SGDLS and CDR2 YYNGEE. The CDR3 covers 12 residues.

This clonotype was counted at least ten times. The genes are TRBV9 and TRBJ2-1; 7 positions agree with TRBD2. The trim removed 4 bases at V and 4 bases at J, leaving 11 bases unmatched. CDR1 is SGDLS and CDR2 is YYNGEE in the germline V gene. The CDR3 loop spans 16 amino acids. The CDR3 sequence is CASSPRAGPPYNEQFF. In DNA form, the CDR3 reads TGTGCCAGCAGCCCCCGAGCGGGACCCCCATACAATGAGCAGTTCTTC. The whole variable domain, filled in from reference TRBV9 and TRBJ2-1, reads DSGVTQTPKHLITATGQRVTLRCSPRSGDLSVYWYQQSLDQGLQFLIQYYNGEERAKGNILERFSAQQFPDLHSELNLSSLELGDSALYFCASSPRAGPPYNEQFFGPGTRLTVL.

The sample holds many counts of this clonotype. The J gene is TRBJ2-3, the V gene TRBV7-3; the match to TRBD2 covers 12 bases. Germline CDR1 is SGHTA and CDR2 is FQGTGA. The trim removed 0 bases at V and 0 bases at J, leaving 13 bases unmatched. This CDR3 has 21 residues. CDR3 sequence reads: CASSLTKRAGTSGSSTDTQYF. As DNA, the CDR3 is TGTGCCAGCAGCTTAACGAAAAGAGCCGGGACTAGCGGGTCTAGCACAGATACGCAGTATTTT.

This rearrangement joins TRBV19 to TRBJ2-3; 10 nucleotides line up with TRBD2. V shed 5 bases and J 4 bases; nucleotides not matched to a gene: 6. The CDR3 contains 15 residues. Germline lookup yields CDR1 LNHDA and CDR2 SQIVND (reference sequence). CDR3 coding DNA: TGTGCCAGTAGTCGTCTAGCGGGAGAGGCAGATACGCAGTATTTT. Translation gives CASSRLAGEADTQYF.

The chain has TRBV18 and TRBJ2-5; D is unclear. Looked up from germline, CDR1 is KGHSH and CDR2 is LQKENI. The V end was cut by 2 bases, the J end by 5 bases, with 6 bases between. The CDR3 has 12 residues. DNA for the CDR3: TGTGCCAGCTCACCAACTTTCGAGACCCAGTACTTC. It specifies CASSPTFETQYF.

In the case of this clonotype: Sequence at one end of the junction differs from germline and may be a read error. This chain uses TRBV19 with TRBJ2-7, with 13 nucleotides matching TRBD2. The germline gives CDR1 LNHDA, CDR2 SQIVND (reference sequence). The CDR3 contains 16 residues. As DNA, the CDR3 is TGCGCCCGTAGTCTCACTAGCGGGAGGGCGTCCTACGAGCAGTACTTC. Translating gives CARSLTSGRASYEQYF.

This clonotype has more than one count but fewer than ten. V gene TRBV6-5 combines with J gene TRBJ1-2, with D possibly TRBD1 on 5 matching bases. CDR3 length: 16 amino acids. The ends were cut back, 7 bases at V and 7 bases at J, with 25 bases in the middle. Looked up from germline, CDR1 is MNHEY and CDR2 is SVGAGI. CDR3 in DNA: TGTGCCAGCAAATTATATAGGGACGCCGGGAAACGTGGCTACACCTTC. It specifies CASKLYRDAGKRGYTF.

The chain employs TRBV7-2 and TRBJ2-2; tentative D call: TRBD2 (5 bases). CDR1 SGHTA and CDR2 FQGNSA come from the germline V gene. The CDR3 sequence is 14 residues long. V gave up 5 bases and J gave up 5 bases, with 12 bases separating them. DNA of the CDR3: TGTGCCAGCAGCCTAGGGAGTAGAACCGGGGAGCTGTTTTTT. Its translation: CASSLGSRTGELFF.